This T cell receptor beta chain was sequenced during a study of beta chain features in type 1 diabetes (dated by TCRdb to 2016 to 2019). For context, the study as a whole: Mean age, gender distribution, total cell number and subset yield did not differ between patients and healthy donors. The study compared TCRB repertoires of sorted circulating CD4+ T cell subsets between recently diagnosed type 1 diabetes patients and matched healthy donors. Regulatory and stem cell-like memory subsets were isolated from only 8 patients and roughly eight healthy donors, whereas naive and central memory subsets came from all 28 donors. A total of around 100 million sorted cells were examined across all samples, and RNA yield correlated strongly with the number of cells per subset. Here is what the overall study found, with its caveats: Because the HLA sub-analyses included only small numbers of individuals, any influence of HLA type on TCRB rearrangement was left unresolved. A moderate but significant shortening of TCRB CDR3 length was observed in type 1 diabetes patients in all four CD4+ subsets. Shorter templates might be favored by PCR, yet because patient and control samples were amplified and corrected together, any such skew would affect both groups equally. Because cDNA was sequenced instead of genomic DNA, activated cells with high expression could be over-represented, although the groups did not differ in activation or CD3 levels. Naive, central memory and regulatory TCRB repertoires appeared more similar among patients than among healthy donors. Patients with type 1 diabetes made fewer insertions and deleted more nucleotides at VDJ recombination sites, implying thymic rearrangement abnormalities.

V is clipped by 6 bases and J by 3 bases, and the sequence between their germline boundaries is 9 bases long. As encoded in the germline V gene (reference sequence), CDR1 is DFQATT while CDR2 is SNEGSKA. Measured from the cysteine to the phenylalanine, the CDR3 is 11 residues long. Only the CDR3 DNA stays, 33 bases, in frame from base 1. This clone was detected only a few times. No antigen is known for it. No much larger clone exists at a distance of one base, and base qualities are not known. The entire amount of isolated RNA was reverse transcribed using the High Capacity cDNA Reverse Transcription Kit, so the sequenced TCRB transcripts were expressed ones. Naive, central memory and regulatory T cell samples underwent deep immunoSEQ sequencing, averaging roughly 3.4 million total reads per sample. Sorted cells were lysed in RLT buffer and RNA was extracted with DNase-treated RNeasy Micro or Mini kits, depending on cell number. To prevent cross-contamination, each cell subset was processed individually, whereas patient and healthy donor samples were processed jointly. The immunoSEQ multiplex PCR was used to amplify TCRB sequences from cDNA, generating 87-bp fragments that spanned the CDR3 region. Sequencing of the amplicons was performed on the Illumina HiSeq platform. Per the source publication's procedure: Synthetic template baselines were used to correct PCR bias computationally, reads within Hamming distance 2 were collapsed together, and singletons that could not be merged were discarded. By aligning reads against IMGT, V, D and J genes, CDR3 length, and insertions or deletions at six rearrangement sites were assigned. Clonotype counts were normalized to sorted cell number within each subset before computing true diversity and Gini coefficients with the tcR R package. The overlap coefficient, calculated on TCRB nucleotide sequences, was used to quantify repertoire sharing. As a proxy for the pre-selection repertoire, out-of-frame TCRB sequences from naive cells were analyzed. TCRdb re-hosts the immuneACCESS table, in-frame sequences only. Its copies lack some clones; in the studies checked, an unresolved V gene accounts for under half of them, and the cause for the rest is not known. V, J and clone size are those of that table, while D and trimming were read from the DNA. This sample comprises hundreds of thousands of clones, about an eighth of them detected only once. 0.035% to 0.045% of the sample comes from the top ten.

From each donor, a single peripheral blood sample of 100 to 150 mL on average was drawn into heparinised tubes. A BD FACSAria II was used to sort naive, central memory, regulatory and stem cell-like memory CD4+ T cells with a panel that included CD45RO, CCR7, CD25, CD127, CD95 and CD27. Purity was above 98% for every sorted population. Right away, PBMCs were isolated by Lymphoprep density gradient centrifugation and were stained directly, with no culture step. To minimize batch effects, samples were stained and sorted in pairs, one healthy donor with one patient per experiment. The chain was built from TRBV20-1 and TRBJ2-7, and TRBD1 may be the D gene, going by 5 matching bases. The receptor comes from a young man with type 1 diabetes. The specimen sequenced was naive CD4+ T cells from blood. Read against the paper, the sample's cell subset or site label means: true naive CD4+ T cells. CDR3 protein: CSAPQGYEQYF. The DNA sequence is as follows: TGCAGTGCGCCGCAGGGCTACGAGCAGTACTTC.